A single sample is the source of the 21 T cell receptor beta chains below, sequenced in a study of blood T cell repertoires in COVID-19. Produced via immunoSEQ multiplex PCR; TCRdb's table is partial and in-frame only. The repertoire holds 55,000 to 75,000 clones, with about 79% as singletons. Sequencing was carried out using peripheral blood. These receptors were taken from a man aged 65-85 years with acute or convalescent COVID-19.

The V gene is TRBV6-4, the J gene TRBJ1-6; no definite D call. Per the germline V gene, CDR1 is MRHNA and CDR2 is SNTAGT. The CDR3 runs to 14 residues. Trimming removed 4 bases at V and 7 bases at J, with 11 bases between. The CDR3 here is CASSAVRNNSPLHF. DNA of the CDR3: TGTGCCAGCAGTGCGGTACGAAACAATTCACCCCTCCACTTT.

The chain links TRBV5-1 to TRBJ2-2; 10 bases are a match to TRBD2. V lost 4 bases to trimming and J lost 5 bases; unmatched junction nucleotides: 5. CDR1 and CDR2 (germline): SGHRS, YFSETQ. The CDR3 length is 15 residues. The CDR3 region is CASSPGLATTGELFF. DNA for the CDR3: TGCGCCAGCAGCCCGGGACTAGCGACGACCGGGGAGCTGTTTTTT.

The chain links TRBV6-5 to TRBJ2-3; 7 positions agree with TRBD2. V lost 11 bases and J lost 0; bases outside the gene matches: 5. Germline V gives CDR1 MNHEY, CDR2 SVGAGI. CDR3 length equals 13 residues. CDR3 residues: CAGVAGSTDTQYF. The CDR3 DNA is TGTGCCGGAGTAGCGGGTAGCACAGATACGCAGTATTTT.

The chain combines TRBV27 with TRBJ2-3; D may be TRBD2 (6 bases). Trimming removed 3 bases at V and 3 bases at J, with 13 bases between. This CDR3 spans 15 amino acids. CDR1 and CDR2 from the germline V gene are MNHEY and SMNVEV (reference sequence). CDR3 region: CASSFVRGGTDTQYF. Here the CDR3 DNA reads TGTGCCAGCAGTTTTGTGCGGGGAGGTACAGATACGCAGTATTTT.

This chain connects TRBV5-1 to TRBJ2-7; 12 positions agree with TRBD2. Trimming cost V 4 bases and J 7 bases; bases outside gene matches: 9. The CDR3 consists of 15 residues. Germline CDR1 reads SGHRS; CDR2 reads YFSETQ. The CDR3 bases are TGCGCCAGCAGCCCCTCTAGCGGGAGGGCGGGTGAGCAGTACTTC. Translated, it gives CASSPSSGRAGEQYF.

This sequence joins TRBV24-1 and TRBJ2-1; D might be TRBD1 (6 bases). This CDR3 region has 15 residues. V was cut by 3 bases and J by 1 base, with 9 bases left in between. Per germline, CDR1 KGHDR and CDR2 SFDVKD. The CDR3 nucleotides are TGTGCCACCAGTGATCCTAGGGGGTCCTACAATGAGCAGTTCTTC. Translated: CATSDPRGSYNEQFF.

The chain combines TRBV4-1 with TRBJ2-4, with TRBD2 identical over 8 bases. Trimming removed 0 bases from V and 7 bases from J; junction bases left unmatched: 5. This CDR3 is 15 amino acids long. From germline, CDR1 is MGHRA and CDR2 YSYEKL. The CDR3 DNA reads TGCGCCAGCAGCCAAGATCGGGGGGGAATCAACATTCAGTACTTC. Translation gives CASSQDRGGINIQYF.

This clone was counted a few times. The V and J genes are TRBV5-5 and TRBJ2-1; 11 bases match TRBD2. Germline CDR1 is SGHKS and CDR2 is YYEKEE (reference sequence). The V gene end was trimmed by 1 base and the J gene end by 10 bases; junction bases not matched to a gene: 7. CDR3 length equals 15 residues. CDR3 nucleotides: TGTGCCAGCAGCTTGATAACTAGCGGGAGCGGGGAGCAGTTCTTC. As protein: CASSLITSGSGEQFF.

As regards this clone: Within the sample, other DNA sequences also encode this same CDR3. DNA for the CDR3: TGTGCCAGCTCACCACCTAAAAAGGGAGACTATGGCTACACCTTC. This gives the protein CASSPPKKGDYGYTF. The rearrangement links TRBV18 to TRBJ1-2; no clear D. Germline V gene data show CDR1 as KGHSH and CDR2 as LQKENI. The CDR3 runs 15 residues. V dropped 0 bases and J dropped 3 bases, with 11 bases sitting between them.

The chain employs TRBV10-3 and TRBJ2-2; 11 bases agree with TRBD1. This CDR3 comprises 16 residues. Trimming removed 10 bases from V and 7 bases from J; junction bases left unmatched: 14. Germline V gene lookup returns CDR1 ENHRY and CDR2 SYGVKD. The CDR3 protein is CATLPGTGGSGGELFF. The DNA for the CDR3 is TGTGCCACCCTACCCGGGACAGGGGGTTCGGGCGGGGAGCTGTTTTTT.

This rearrangement joins TRBV5-6 to TRBJ1-2; D might be TRBD1 (5 bases). The CDR3 runs 14 residues. Germline CDR1 reads SGHDT; CDR2 reads YYEEEE. Trimming cost V 2 bases and J 4 bases, with 12 bases left between them. This chain's CDR3 is CASSFGQGLYGYTF. DNA for the CDR3: TGTGCCAGCAGCTTTGGGCAGGGACTCTATGGCTACACCTTC.

The rearrangement joins TRBV28 to TRBJ1-1; perhaps TRBD1 as D (5 bases). CDR1 MDHEN and CDR2 SYDVKM come from the germline V gene. V lost 2 bases and J lost 1, with 8 bases in between. CDR3 length: 14 amino acids. CDR3: CASSLSRANTEAFF. CDR3 DNA: TGTGCCAGCAGTTTAAGCAGGGCGAACACTGAAGCTTTCTTT.

This chain connects TRBV4-2 to TRBJ2-3; 13 bases are shared with TRBD2. Germline trimming cut 0 bases from V and 6 bases from J; bases unmatched to any gene: 9. The germline gives CDR1 LGHNA, CDR2 YNFKEQ. The CDR3 is made up of 18 amino acids. CDR3 sequence: CASSQEGLAGAYGDTQYF. CDR3 in DNA: TGTGCCAGCAGCCAAGAAGGACTAGCGGGAGCCTATGGGGATACGCAGTATTTT.

The chain's CDR3 is CAWRDSSNYGYTF. CDR3 DNA sequence: TGTGCCTGGAGGGACAGTTCGAACTATGGCTACACCTTC. V and J are TRBV30 and TRBJ1-2; maybe TRBD1 (6 bases). The V end lost 3 bases, the J end lost 2 bases, and 10 bases lay between the germline ends. The CDR3 is 13 amino acids. Germline V gene data show CDR1 as GTSNPN and CDR2 as SVGIG (reference sequence).

The rearrangement joins TRBV4-2 to TRBJ2-2; D possibly corresponds to TRBD2 (7 bases). The germline V gene has CDR1 LGHNA and CDR2 YNFKEQ. V dropped 6 bases and J dropped 8 bases, with 19 bases sitting between them. The CDR3 loop spans 15 amino acids. CDR3 sequence (DNA): TGTGCCAGCAGAACTATAATGGGGGGGCTTGGGGAGCTGTTTTTT. Protein: CASRTIMGGLGELFF.

V is TRBV25-1 and J is TRBJ1-1, with 8 bases aligning to TRBD1. The CDR3 length is 15 residues. Germline V gene sequence: CDR1 MGHDK, CDR2 SYGVNS. Trimming cost V 3 bases and J 1 base; bases outside gene matches: 4. The CDR3 spells CASSETGVGNTEAFF. Written as DNA, the CDR3 is TGTGCCAGCAGTGAGACAGGGGTCGGGAACACTGAAGCTTTCTTT.

V and J are TRBV7-2 and TRBJ2-7; 9 bases match TRBD1. CDR3 length: 14 residues. The J segment lost 4 bases and the V segment lost 7 bases, leaving 8 bases of the junction unmatched. CDR1 and CDR2 (germline): SGHTA, FQGNSA. CDR3 region: CASTRTGEGYEQYF. CDR3 nucleotide sequence: TGTGCCAGCACCCGGACAGGGGAAGGATACGAGCAGTACTTC.

The V and J genes are TRBV29-1 and TRBJ2-1; D is unclear. Germline-derived CDR1 and CDR2 are SQVTM and ANQGSEA. CDR3 length equals 14 residues. The V and J ends lost 0 bases and 0 bases respectively, with 6 bases between them. CDR3 protein: CSVEDLSSYNEQFF. In nucleotides, the CDR3 is TGCAGCGTTGAAGATCTTAGCTCCTACAATGAGCAGTTCTTC.

The chain couples TRBV5-6 to TRBJ2-7; a possible D gene is TRBD2 (6 bases). The CDR3 extends over 13 amino acids. V lost 4 bases to trimming and J lost 1 base, with 9 bases between them. CDR1 and CDR2 from the germline V gene are SGHDT and YYEEEE. CDR3 amino acids: CASSPGLSYEQYF. DNA for the CDR3: TGTGCCAGCAGCCCCGGACTATCCTACGAGCAGTACTTC.

The chain couples TRBV3-1 (or the pseudogene TRBV3-2) to TRBJ2-3; the match to TRBD2 covers 9 bases. V lost 5 bases and J lost 2; bases outside the gene matches: 2. CDR1 and CDR2 from the germline V gene are LGHDT and YNNKEL (reference sequence). The CDR3 is 14 residues long. The CDR3, as DNA: TGTGCCAGCAGCTCTAGCGGGATCACAGATACGCAGTATTTT. It is translated as CASSSSGITDTQYF.

This chain joins TRBV9 and TRBJ1-3; tentatively, D is TRBD1 (5 bases). Germline V gives CDR1 SGDLS, CDR2 YYNGEE. V was pared by 0 bases and J by 0 bases, with 10 bases between. This CDR3 has 16 amino acids. In DNA form, the CDR3 reads TGTGCCAGCAGCGTAGAACCAGGGAACTCTGGAAACACCATATATTTT. The encoded protein is CASSVEPGNSGNTIYF.